The clone carrying this T cell receptor beta chain was observed many times. The data originate from a study of molecular identifiers for immune sequencing clone quantification. V dropped 4 bases and J dropped 6 bases, with 10 bases sitting between them. The length of the CDR3 is 12 residues. CDR1 and CDR2 (germline): MNHEY, SVGAGI. With RNA at 10%, 30% or 50%, naive CD8 libraries came from roughly 18,000 to 920,000 sorted cells. TCRdb re-called the PCR reads through MiXCR, storing one row per CDR3 protein. The data hold 550,000 to 750,000 distinct CDR3 sequences, with 15% to 20% observed a single time.

Material: naive CD8+ T cells from blood, with Jurkat cell RNA spiked in. As for subset: FACS-sorted CD8+CD4-CCR7+CD45RA+ naive T cells. The J gene is TRBJ2-7, the V gene TRBV6-5; D is uncertain. The receptor was derived from a human donor in good health. Some libraries in this study had Jurkat cell RNA spiked in. The CDR3 loop reads CASSSGLGEQYF. The CDR3 DNA is TGTGCCAGCAGTTCGGGCCTTGGCGAGCAGTACTTC.